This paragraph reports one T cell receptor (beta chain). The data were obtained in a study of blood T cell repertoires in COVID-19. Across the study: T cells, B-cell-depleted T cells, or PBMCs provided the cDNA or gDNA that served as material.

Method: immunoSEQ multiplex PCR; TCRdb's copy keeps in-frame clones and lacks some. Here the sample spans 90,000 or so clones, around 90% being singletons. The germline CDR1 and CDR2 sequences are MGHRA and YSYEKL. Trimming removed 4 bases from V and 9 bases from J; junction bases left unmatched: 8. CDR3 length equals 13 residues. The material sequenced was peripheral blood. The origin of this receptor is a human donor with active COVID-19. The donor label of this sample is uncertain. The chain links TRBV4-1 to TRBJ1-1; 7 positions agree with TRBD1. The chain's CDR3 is CASSLLAGGKAFF. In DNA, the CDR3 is TGCGCCAGCAGCCTGTTGGCAGGGGGGAAAGCTTTCTTT.